What follows is one T cell receptor (beta chain) and its context. The data are from a study of blood T cell repertoires in COVID-19. Across the study: From the United States, Italy and Spain came samples of acute and convalescent COVID-19. PBMCs, B-cell-depleted T cells, or T cells provided the cDNA or gDNA that made up the material.

Germline CDR1 and CDR2: LNHDA and SQIVND (reference sequence). CDR3 length: 13 residues. The V end lost 7 bases, the J end lost 4 bases, and 11 bases lay between the germline ends. Profiled with immunoSEQ multiplex PCR; TCRdb holds only in-frame clones, not every one. This table holds some 200,000 clones, about 83% found once. V and J are TRBV19 and TRBJ1-5; D is ambiguous. The material sequenced was peripheral blood. This TCR was sampled from a woman between 45 and 65 years old with active or convalescent COVID-19. The CDR3 DNA follows: TGTGCCAGTACGCGGGTGCGGAATCAGCCCCAGCATTTT. This translates into CASTRVRNQPQHF.